At least ten counts were recorded for the clone carrying this T cell receptor beta chain. The antigen is unknown. This record belongs to a study of CD8 T cells in ankylosing spondylitis. CDR1 KGHDR and CDR2 SFDVKD come from the germline V gene. Unmatched junction bases numbered 4, after V lost 7 bases and J lost 4 bases. The CDR3 runs to 14 residues. Generation of TCR beta libraries employed quantitative 5'-RACE incorporating molecular barcodes. TCRdb recomputed calls from the 5' RACE reads with MiXCR, one row per CDR3 protein. The sample shows 220,000 or so distinct CDR3 sequences, about 10% of them seen only once. Study-wide results and caveats: Characteristic, it appeared, of ankylosing spondylitis blood was a TCR beta motif of several highly homologous variants. Earlier literature documents some of the motif variants in reactive arthritis synovial fluid and blood. Matched synovial fluid from ankylosing spondylitis patients was reported to be enriched for disease-linked clones.

The specimen was blood, either unsorted or a sorted T cell fraction (not recorded which). The chain combines TRBV24-1 with TRBJ2-3; 10 positions agree with TRBD1. The TCR was taken from a male donor with ankylosing spondylitis or in good health (not recorded which). CDR3 region: CATRTTGGPDTQYF. For the CDR3, the DNA is TGTGCCACCAGAACGACAGGGGGCCCAGATACGCAGTATTTT.